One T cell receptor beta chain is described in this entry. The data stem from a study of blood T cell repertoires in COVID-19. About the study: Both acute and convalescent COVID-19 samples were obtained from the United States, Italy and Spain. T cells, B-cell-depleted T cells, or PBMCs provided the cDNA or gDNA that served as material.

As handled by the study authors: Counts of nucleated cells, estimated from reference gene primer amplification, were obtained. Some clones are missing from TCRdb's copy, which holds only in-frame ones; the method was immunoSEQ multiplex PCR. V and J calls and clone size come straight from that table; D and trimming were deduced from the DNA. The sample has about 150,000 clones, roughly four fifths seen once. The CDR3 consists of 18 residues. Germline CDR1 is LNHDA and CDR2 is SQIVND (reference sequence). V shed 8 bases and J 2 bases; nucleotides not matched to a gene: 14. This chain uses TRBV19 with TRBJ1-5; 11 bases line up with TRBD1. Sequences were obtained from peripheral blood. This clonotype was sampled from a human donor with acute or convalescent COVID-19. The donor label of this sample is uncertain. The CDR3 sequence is CASQSDRGLIGGNQPQHF. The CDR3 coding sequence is TGTGCCAGTCAATCGGACAGGGGGCTAATTGGGGGCAATCAGCCCCAGCATTTT.